A selection of T cell receptor beta chains follows, all from one sample in a study of beta chain bispecific antibodies for T cell cancers. Antigens for these TCRs are unknown. TCRdb reprocessed the 5' RACE reads with MiXCR, giving one entry per CDR3 protein. The data contain about 17,000 distinct CDR3 sequences, 2.1% of them singletons. The sequenced material came from healthy donor T cells cultured with leukemia cells. The origin of the receptors is a human donor in good health. Some clones in this sample may be carry-over from other donors' samples. The conserved cysteine and the conserved F or W are not part of the CDR3 here. Clone sizes are shown as once, few, many, or a class for an expanded clone.

TRBV3-1 many 16 ASSPPPGQGSINEKLF
TRBV25-1 many 13 ASSERRGWNSPLH
TRBV6-5 many 12 ASSYQGAHNEQF
TRBV14 many 11 ASSQVIGAEAF
TRBV6-2/TRBV6-3 many 11 ASRGGGFDEQF
TRBV20-1 many 12 SAGTSGETYEQY
TRBV11-2 many 13 ASSPPGLALYEQF
TRBV27 many 12 ASSATGVGNEQF
TRBV5-1 many 15 ASRRLPGHPYTYEQY
TRBV12-3/TRBV12-4 many 14 ASSLSRLESTDTQY
TRBV19 many 12 ASRPRDRVNEQF
TRBV5-1 medium-sized 11 ASSFGQGTEAF
TRBV5-1 many 12 ASSADWGTDTQY
TRBV28 many 14 ASSSPAGDWYNEQF
TRBV3-1 many 11 ASSHLMRTSYT
TRBV5-1 many 15 ASSTGQLTAGNTEAF
TRBV7-6 many 11 ASSLVQGTEAF
TRBV7-6 many 11 ASSSSITDTQY
TRBV2 medium-sized 13 ASSENWGRTDTQY
TRBV5-1 many 11 ASSLGPTYEQY
TRBV4-1 many 12 ASSQGDRGYEQF
TRBV29-1 many 12 SVDSGGAYNEQF
TRBV7-9 many 10 ASSLGKDGYT
TRBV19 many 13 ASRGQGEPSNEQF
TRBV7-7 many 12 ASSLGTGPYEQY
TRBV18 many 14 ASSPSQGVSGETQY
TRBV2 many 15 ASRGGGTVTSLYGYT
TRBV7-9 many 13 ASTTGLTVNYGYT